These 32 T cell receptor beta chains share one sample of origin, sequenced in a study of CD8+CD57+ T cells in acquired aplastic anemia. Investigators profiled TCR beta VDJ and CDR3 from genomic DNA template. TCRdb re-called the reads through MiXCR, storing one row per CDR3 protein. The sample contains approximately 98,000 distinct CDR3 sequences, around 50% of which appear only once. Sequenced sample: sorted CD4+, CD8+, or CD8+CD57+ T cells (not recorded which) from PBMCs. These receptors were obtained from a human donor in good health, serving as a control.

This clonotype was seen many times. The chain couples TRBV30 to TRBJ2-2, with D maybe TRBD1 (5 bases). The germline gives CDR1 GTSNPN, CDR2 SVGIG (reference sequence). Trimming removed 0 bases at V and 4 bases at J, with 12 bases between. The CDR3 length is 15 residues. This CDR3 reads CAWSVGDRTTGELFF. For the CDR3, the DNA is TGTGCCTGGAGTGTAGGAGACAGAACCACCGGGGAGCTGTTTTTT.

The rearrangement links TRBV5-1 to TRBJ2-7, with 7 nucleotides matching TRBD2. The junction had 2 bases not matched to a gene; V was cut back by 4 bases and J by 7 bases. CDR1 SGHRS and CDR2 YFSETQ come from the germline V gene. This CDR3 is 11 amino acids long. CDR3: CASSDGGEQYF. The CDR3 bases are TGCGCCAGCAGCGACGGGGGGGAGCAGTACTTC.

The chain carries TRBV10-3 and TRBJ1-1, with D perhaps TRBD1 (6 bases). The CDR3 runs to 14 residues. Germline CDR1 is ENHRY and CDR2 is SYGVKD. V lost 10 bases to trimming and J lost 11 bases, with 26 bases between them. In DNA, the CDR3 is TGTGCCACCGGGGGGGCCGACTCCTACAATGAGGCTTTCTTT. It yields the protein CATGGADSYNEAFF.

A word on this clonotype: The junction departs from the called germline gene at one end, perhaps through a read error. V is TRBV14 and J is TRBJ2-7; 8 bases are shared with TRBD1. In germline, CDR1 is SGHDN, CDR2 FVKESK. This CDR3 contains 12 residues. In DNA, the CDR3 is TGTGCCAGCAGCTTTGACAGGGGAGAGCAGTGCTTC. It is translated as CASSFDRGEQCF. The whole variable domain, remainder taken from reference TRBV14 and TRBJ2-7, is EAGVTQFPSHSVIEKGQTVTLRCDPISGHDNLYWYRRVMGKEIKFLLHFVKESKQDESGMPNNRFLAERTGGTYSTLKVQPAELEDSGVYFCASSFDRGEQCFGPGTRLTVT.

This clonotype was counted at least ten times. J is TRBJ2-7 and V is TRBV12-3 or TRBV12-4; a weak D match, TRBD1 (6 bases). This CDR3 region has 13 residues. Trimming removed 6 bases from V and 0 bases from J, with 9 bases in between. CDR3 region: CASRQQGSYEQYF. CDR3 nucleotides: TGTGCCAGCAGGCAACAGGGCTCCTACGAGCAGTACTTC.

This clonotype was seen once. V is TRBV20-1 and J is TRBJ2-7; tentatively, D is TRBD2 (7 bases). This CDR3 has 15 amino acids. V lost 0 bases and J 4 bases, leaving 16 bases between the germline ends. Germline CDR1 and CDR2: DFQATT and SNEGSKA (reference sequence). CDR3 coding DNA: TGCAGTGCTAGAGATGTGGCGGGGGCTATATACGAGCAGTACTTC. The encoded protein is CSARDVAGAIYEQYF.

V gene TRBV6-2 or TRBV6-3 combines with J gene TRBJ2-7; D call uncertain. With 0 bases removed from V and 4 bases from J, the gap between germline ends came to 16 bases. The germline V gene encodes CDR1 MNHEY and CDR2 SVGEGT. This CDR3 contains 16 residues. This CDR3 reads CASSYSWPLSGYEQYF. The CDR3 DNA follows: TGTGCCAGCAGTTACTCCTGGCCACTGTCAGGATACGAGCAGTACTTC.

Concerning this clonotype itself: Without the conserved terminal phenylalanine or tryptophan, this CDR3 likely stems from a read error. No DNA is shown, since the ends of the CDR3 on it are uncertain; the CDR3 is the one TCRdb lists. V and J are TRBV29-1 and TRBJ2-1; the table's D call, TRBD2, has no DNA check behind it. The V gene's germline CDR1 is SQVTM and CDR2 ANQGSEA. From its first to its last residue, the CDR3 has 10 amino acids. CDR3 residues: CSVRRNEQLL.

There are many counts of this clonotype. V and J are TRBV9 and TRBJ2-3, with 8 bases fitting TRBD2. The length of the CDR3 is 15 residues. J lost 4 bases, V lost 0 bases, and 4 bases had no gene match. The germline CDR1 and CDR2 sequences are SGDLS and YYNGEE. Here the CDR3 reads CASSVAGGSSDTQYF. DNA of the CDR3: TGTGCCAGCAGCGTAGCGGGGGGGAGTTCAGATACGCAGTATTTT. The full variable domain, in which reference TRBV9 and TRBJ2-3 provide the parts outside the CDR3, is DSGVTQTPKHLITATGQRVTLRCSPRSGDLSVYWYQQSLDQGLQFLIQYYNGEERAKGNILERFSAQQFPDLHSELNLSSLELGDSALYFCASSVAGGSSDTQYFGPGTRLTVL.

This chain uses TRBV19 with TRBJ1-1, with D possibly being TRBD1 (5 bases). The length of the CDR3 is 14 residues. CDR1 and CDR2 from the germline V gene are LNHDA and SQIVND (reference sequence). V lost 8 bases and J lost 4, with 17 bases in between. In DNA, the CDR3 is TGTGCCAGTCTCGGGACCGTTTTTAGCACTGAAGCTTTCTTT. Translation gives CASLGTVFSTEAFF.

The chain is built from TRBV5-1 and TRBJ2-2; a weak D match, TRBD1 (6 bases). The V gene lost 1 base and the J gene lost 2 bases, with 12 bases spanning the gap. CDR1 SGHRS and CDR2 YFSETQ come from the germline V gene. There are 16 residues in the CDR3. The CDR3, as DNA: TGCGCCAGCAGCTTGTACGGGACAACAAACACCGGGGAGCTGTTTTTT. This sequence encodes CASSLYGTTNTGELFF.

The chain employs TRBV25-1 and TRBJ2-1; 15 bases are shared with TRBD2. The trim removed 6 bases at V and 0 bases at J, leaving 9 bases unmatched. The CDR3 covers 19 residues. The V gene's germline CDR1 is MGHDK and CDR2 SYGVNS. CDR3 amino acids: CASSSGGTSGGSSYNEQFF. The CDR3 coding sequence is TGTGCCAGCAGCTCGGGAGGGACTAGCGGGGGGAGCTCCTACAATGAGCAGTTCTTC.

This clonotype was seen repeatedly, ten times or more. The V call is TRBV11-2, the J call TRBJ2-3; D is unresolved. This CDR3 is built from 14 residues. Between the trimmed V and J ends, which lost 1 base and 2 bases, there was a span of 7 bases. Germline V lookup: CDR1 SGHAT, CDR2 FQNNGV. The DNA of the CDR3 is TGTGCCAGCAGCTTAGGCGGAGACACAGATACGCAGTATTTT. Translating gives CASSLGGDTDTQYF.

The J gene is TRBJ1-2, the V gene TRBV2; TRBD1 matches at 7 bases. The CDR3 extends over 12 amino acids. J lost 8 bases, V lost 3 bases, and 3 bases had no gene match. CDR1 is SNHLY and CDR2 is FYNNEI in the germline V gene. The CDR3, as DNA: TGTGCCAGCAGTGACCAGGGGGGAGGCTACACCTTC. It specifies CASSDQGGGYTF. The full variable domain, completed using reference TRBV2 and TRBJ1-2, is EPEVTQTPSHQVTQMGQEVILRCVPISNHLYFYWYRQILGQKVEFLVSFYNNEISEKSEIFDDQFSVERPDGSNFTLKIRSTKLEDSAMYFCASSDQGGGYTFGSGTRLTVV.

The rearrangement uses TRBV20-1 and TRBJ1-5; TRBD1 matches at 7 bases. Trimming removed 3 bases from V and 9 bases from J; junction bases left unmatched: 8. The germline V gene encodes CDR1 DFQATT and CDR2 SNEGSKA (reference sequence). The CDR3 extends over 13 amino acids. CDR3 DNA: TGCAGTGCTAGGGGTACAGGGGAGCGGCCCCAGCATTTT. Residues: CSARGTGERPQHF.

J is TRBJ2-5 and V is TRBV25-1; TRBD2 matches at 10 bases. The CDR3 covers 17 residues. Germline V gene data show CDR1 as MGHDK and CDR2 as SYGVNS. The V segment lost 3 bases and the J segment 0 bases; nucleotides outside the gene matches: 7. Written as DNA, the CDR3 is TGTGCCAGCAGTGAGGTAGCGGGGGGCGGGTACCAAGAGACCCAGTACTTC. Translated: CASSEVAGGGYQETQYF.

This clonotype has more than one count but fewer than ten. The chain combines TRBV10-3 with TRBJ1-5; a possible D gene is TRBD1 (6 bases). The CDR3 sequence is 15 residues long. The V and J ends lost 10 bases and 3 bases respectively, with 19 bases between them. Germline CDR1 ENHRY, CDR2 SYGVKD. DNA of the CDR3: TGTGCCACCTCCCAAAGGGACATAGACAATCAGCCCCAGCATTTT. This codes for CATSQRDIDNQPQHF.

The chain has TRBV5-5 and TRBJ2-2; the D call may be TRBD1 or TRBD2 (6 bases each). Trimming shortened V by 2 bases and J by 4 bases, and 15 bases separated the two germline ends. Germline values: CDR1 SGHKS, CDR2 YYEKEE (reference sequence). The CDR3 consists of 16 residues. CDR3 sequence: CASSLGGNVGTGELFF. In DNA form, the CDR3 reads TGTGCCAGCAGCTTAGGGGGGAATGTTGGCACCGGGGAGCTGTTTTTT.

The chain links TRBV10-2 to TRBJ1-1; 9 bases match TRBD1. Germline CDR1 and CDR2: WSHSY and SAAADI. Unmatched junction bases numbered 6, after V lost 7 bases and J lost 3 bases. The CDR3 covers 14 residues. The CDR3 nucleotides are TGCGCCAGCATGGGACAGGGTCCGGACACTGAAGCTTTCTTT. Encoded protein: CASMGQGPDTEAFF.

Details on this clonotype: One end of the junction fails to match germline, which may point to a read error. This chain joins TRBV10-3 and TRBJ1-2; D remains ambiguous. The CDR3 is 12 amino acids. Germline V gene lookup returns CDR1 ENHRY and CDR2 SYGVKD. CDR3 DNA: TGTGCCAGCAGTTTAAAGGGCTATGGCTACACCTTC. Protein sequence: CASSLKGYGYTF.

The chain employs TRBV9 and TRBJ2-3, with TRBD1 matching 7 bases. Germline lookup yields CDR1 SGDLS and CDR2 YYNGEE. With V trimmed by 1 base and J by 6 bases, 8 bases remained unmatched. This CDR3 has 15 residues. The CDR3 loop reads CASSVQFGQADTQYF. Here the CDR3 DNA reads TGTGCCAGCAGCGTACAGTTTGGACAGGCGGATACGCAGTATTTT.

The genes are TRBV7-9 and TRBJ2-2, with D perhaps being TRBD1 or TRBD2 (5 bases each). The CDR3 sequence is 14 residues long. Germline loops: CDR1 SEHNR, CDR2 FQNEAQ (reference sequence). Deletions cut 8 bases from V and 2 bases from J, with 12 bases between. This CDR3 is CASSARGNTGELFF. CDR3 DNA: TGTGCCAGCTCGGCGAGGGGAAACACCGGGGAGCTGTTTTTT. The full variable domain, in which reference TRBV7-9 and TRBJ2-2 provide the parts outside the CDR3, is DTGVSQNPRHKITKRGQNVTFRCDPISEHNRLYWYRQTLGQGPEFLTYFQNEAQLEKSRLLSDRFSAERPKGSFSTLEIQRTEQGDSAMYLCASSARGNTGELFFGEGSRLTVL.

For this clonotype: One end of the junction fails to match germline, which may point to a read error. This CDR3 is CASSHQRLETRYF. CDR3 nucleotide sequence: TGTGCCAGCAGCCATCAGCGGCTGGAGACCCGGTACTTC. The V and J genes are TRBV7-9 and TRBJ2-5; D may be TRBD2 (5 bases). CDR3 length equals 13 residues. Germline CDR1 SEHNR, CDR2 FQNEAQ (reference sequence).

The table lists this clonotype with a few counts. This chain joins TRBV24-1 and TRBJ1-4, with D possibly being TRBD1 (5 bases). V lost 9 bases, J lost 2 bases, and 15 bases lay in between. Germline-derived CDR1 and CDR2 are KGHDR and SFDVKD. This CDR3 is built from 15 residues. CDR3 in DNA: TGTGCCACCCCCCGACCTGGGGGGACTAATGAAAAACTGTTTTTT. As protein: CATPRPGGTNEKLFF.

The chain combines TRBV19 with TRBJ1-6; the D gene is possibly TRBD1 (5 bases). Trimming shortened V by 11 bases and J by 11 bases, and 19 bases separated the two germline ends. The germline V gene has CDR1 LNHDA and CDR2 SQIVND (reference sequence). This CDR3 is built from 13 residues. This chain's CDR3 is CASQPAGQAPLHF. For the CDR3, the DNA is TGTGCCTCACAACCCGCAGGGCAAGCACCCCTCCACTTT.

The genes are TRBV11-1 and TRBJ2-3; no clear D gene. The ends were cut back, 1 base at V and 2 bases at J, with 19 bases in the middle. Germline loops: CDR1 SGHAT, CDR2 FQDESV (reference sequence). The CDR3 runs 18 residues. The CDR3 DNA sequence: TGTGCCAGCAGCTTAGGTGTCTTTTACTTGGAATACACAGATACGCAGTATTTT. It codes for CASSLGVFYLEYTDTQYF.

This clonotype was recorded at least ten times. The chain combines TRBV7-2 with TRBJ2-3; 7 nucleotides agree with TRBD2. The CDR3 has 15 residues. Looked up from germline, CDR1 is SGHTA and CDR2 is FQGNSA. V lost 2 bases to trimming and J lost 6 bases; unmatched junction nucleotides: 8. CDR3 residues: CASSLTPGGMDTQYF. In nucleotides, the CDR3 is TGTGCCAGCAGCTTAACGCCGGGGGGAATGGATACGCAGTATTTT.

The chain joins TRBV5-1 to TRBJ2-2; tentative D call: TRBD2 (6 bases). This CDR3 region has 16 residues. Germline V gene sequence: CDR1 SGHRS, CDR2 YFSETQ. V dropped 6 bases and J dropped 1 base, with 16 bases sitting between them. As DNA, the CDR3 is TGCGCCAGCACGCTTTCTAGCGCCTTGAACACCGGGGAGCTGTTTTTT. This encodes CASTLSSALNTGELFF.

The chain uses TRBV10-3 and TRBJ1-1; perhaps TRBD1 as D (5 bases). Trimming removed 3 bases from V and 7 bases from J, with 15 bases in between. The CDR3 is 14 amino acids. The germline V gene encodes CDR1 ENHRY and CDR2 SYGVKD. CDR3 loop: CAISDRDADFEAFF. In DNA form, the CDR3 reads TGTGCCATCAGTGACCGGGACGCAGACTTTGAAGCTTTCTTT.

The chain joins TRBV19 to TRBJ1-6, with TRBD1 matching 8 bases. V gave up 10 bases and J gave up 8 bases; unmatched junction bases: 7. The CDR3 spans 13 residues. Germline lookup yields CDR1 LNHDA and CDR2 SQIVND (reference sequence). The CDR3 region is CATNNRGDSPLHF. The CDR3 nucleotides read TGTGCCACAAACAACAGGGGGGATTCACCCCTCCACTTT.

CDR3 nucleotide sequence: TGCGCCAGCAGTGGCCGAGCGGGGGGGCTTACAGATACGCAGTATTTT. Translating it yields CASSGRAGGLTDTQYF. The chain joins TRBV10-2 to TRBJ2-3, with 10 nucleotides matching TRBD2. The CDR3 runs 16 residues. The germline V gene encodes CDR1 WSHSY and CDR2 SAAADI. V was clipped by 4 bases and J by 3 bases; unmatched bases: 7.

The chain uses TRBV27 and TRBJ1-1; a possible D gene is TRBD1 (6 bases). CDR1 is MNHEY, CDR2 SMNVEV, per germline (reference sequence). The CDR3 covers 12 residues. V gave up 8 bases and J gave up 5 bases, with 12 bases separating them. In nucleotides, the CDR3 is TGTGCCAGCTGCTCGCAGGGGACTGAAGCTTTCTTT. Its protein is CASCSQGTEAFF.